The sample holds a few counts of the clone carrying this T cell receptor beta chain. This sample stems from a study of vaccination and CD4 T cells after COVID-19. Turning to the study itself: Participants, all vaccine recipients, received two doses of either BNT162b2 or mRNA-1273.

TCRdb passed the PCR reads through MiXCR, listing each CDR3 protein once. The profile shows roughly 28,000 distinct CDR3 sequences, 50% of them singletons. The V gene's germline CDR1 is SGHTA and CDR2 FQGTGA. CDR3 length: 13 amino acids. Trimming removed 2 bases from V and 7 bases from J, with 9 bases in between. The time point was: late sampling 161 to 241 days after vaccination in three convalescent patients. The chain links TRBV7-3 to TRBJ1-5, with unresolved D. The origin of this receptor is a human donor who had recovered from COVID-19. The source material was CD4+ T cells from blood, sampled about 7 months after SARS-CoV-2 vaccination. The CDR3 protein is CASSLGSAQPQHF. For the CDR3, the DNA is TGTGCCAGCAGCTTAGGGTCCGCCCAGCCCCAGCATTTT.